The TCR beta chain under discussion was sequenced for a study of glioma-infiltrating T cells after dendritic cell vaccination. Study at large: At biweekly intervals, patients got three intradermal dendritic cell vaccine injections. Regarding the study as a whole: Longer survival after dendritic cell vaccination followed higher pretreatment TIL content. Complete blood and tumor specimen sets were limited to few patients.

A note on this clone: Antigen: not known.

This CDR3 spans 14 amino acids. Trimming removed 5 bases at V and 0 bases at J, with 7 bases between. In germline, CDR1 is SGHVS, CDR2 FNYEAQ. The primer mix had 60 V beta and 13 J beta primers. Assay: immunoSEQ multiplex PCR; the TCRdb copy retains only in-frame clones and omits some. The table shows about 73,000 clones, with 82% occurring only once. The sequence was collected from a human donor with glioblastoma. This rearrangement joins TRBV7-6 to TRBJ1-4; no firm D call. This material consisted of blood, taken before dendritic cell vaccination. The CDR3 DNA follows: TGTGCCAGCAGCCCACAGCCAACTAATGAAAAACTGTTTTTT. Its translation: CASSPQPTNEKLFF.